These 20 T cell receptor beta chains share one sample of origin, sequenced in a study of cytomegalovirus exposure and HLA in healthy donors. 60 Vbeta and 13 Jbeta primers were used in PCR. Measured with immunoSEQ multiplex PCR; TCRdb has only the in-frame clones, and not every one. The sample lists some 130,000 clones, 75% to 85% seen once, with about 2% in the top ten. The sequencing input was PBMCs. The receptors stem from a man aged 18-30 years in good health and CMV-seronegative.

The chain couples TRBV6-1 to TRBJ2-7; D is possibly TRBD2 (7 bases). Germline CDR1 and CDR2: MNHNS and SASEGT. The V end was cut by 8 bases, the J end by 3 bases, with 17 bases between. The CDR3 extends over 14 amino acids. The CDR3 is CASCGGSSNYEQYV. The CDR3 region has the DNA TGTGCCAGCTGCGGGGGCTCATCCAACTACGAGCAGTACGTC.

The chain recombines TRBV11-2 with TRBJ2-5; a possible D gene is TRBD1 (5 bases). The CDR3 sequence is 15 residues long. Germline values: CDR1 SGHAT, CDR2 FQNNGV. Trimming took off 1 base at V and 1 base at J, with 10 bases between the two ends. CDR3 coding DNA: TGTGCCAGCAGCTTAGTTCCAGGGCTCCAAGAGACCCAGTACTTC. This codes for CASSLVPGLQETQYF.

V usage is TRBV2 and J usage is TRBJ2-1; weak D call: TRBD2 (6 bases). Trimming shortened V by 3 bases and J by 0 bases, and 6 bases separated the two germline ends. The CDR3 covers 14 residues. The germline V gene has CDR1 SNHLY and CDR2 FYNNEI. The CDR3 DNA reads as TGTGCCAGCAGTGAGGACTACTCCTACAATGAGCAGTTCTTC. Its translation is CASSEDYSYNEQFF.

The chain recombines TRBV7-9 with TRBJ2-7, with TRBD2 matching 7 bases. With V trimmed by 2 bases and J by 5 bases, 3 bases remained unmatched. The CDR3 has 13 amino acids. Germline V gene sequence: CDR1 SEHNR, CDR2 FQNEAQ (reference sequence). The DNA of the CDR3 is TGTGCCAGCAGCTTATTACGGGGGGACGAGCAGTACGTC. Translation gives CASSLLRGDEQYV.

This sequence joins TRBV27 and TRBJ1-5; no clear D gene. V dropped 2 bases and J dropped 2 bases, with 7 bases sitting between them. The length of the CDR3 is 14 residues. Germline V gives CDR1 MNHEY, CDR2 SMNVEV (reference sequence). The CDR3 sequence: CASSLVRGNQPQHF. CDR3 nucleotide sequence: TGTGCCAGCAGTTTAGTACGGGGCAATCAGCCCCAGCATTTT.

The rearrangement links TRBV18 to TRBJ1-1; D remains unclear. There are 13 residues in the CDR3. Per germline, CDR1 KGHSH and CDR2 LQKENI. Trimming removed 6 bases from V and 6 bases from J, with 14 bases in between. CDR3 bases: TGTGCCAGCTCCCCTTTAGCCGGGGCTGAAGCTTTCTTT. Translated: CASSPLAGAEAFF. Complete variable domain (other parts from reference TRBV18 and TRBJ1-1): NAGVMQNPRHLVRRRGQEARLRCSPMKGHSHVYWYRQLPEEGLKFMVYLQKENIIDESGMPKERFSAEFPKEGPSILRIQQVVRGDSAAYFCASSPLAGAEAFFGQGTRLTVV.

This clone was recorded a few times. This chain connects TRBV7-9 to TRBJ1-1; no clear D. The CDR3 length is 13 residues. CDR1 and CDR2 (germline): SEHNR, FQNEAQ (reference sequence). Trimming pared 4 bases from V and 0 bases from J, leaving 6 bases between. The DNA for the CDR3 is TGTGCCAGCAGCTCACGAGTGAACACTGAAGCTTTCTTT. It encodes CASSSRVNTEAFF.

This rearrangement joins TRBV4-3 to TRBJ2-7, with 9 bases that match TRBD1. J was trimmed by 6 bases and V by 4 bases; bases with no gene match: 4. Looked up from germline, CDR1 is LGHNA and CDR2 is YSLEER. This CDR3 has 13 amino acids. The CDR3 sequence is CASSPRDRVEQYF. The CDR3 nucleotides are TGCGCCAGCAGCCCCCGGGACAGGGTCGAGCAGTACTTC.

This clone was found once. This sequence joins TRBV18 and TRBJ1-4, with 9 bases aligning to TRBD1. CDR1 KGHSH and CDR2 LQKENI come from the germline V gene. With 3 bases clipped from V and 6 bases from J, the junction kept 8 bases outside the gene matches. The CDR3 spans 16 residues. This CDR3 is CASSPTNRGRDEKLFF. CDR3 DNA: TGTGCCAGCTCACCTACCAACAGGGGGCGGGATGAAAAACTGTTTTTT. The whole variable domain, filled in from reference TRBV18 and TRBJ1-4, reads NAGVMQNPRHLVRRRGQEARLRCSPMKGHSHVYWYRQLPEEGLKFMVYLQKENIIDESGMPKERFSAEFPKEGPSILRIQQVVRGDSAAYFCASSPTNRGRDEKLFFGSGTQLSVL.

The DNA of the CDR3 is TGTGCCAGCAGCCAGCTCGGGGGGCCAGTGGATGGCTACACCTTC. It specifies CASSQLGGPVDGYTF. J is TRBJ1-2 and V is TRBV7-6, with D maybe TRBD1 (6 bases). Germline CDR1 is SGHVS and CDR2 is FNYEAQ. This CDR3 has 15 residues. The V end lost 5 bases, the J end lost 6 bases, and 19 bases lay between the germline ends.

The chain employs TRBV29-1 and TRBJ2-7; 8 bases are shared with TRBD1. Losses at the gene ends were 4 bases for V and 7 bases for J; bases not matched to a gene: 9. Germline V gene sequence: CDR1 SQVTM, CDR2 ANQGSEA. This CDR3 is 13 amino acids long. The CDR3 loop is CSVGTGSGGEQYF. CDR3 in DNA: TGCAGCGTTGGGACAGGGTCTGGGGGTGAGCAGTACTTC.

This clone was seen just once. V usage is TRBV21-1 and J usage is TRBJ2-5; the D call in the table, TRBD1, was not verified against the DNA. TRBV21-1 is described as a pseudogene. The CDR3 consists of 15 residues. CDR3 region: CASSKADRYQETQYF. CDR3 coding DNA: TGTGCCAGCAGCAAAGCGGACAGGTACCAAGAGACCCAGTACTTC.

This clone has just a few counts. CDR3 nucleotides: TGCAGCGGTGGGACACAGAACACTGAAGCTTTCTTT. Its translation is CSGGTQNTEAFF. V gene TRBV29-1 combines with J gene TRBJ1-1; D is perhaps TRBD1 (6 bases). The CDR3 totals 12 residues. The V gene's germline CDR1 is SQVTM and CDR2 ANQGSEA. Trimming removed 7 bases at V and 1 base at J, with 10 bases between.

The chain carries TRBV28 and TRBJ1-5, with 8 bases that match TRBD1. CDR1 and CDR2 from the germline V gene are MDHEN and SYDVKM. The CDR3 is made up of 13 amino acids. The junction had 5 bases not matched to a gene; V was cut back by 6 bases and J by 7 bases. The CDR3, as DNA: TGTGCCAGCAGCCAGGGGGCTCGGCAGCCCCAGCATTTT. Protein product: CASSQGARQPQHF.

CDR3 protein: CASSFEPSGADTQYF. For the CDR3, the DNA is TGTGCCAGCAGCTTCGAGCCTAGCGGGGCAGATACGCAGTATTTT. The chain joins TRBV11-2 to TRBJ2-3; 9 nucleotides line up with TRBD2. Germline V gene data show CDR1 as SGHAT and CDR2 as FQNNGV. Losses at the gene ends were 3 bases for V and 4 bases for J; bases not matched to a gene: 5. This CDR3 comprises 15 residues.

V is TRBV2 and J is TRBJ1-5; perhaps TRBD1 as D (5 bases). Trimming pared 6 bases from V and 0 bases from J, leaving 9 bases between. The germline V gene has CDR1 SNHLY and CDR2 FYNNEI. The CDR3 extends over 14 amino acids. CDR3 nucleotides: TGTGCCAGCAGGCCGACAGATAGCAATCAGCCCCAGCATTTT. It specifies CASRPTDSNQPQHF.

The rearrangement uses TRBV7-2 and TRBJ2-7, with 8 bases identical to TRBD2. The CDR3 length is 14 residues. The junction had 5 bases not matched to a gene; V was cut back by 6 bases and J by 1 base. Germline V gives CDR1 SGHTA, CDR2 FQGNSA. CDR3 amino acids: CASRRTSGSYEQYF. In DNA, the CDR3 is TGTGCCAGCAGACGTACTAGCGGATCCTACGAGCAGTACTTC.

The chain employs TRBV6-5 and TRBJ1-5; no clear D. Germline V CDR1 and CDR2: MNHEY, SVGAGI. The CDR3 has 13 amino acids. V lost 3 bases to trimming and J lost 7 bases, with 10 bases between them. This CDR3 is CASSYGELQPQHF. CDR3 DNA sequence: TGTGCCAGCAGTTATGGGGAGTTGCAGCCCCAGCATTTT.

CDR3 residues: CASSKRALASEIIFGTDTQYF. The CDR3 nucleotides are TGTGCCAGCAGCAAACGAGCACTAGCGTCCGAGATCATTTTTGGCACAGATACGCAGTATTTT. The rearrangement links TRBV13 to TRBJ2-3; 7 bases line up with TRBD2. The CDR3 runs to 21 residues. The germline CDR1 and CDR2 sequences are PRHDT and FYEKMQ (reference sequence). Trimming took 5 bases from V and 1 from J; bases not matched to a gene: 24.

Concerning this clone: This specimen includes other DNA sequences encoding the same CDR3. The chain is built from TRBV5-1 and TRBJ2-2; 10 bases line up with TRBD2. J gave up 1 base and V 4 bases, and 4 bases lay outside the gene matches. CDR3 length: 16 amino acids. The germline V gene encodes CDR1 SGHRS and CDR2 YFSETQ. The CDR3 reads CASSTRTSGNTGELFF. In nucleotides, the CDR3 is TGCGCCAGCAGCACCCGGACTAGCGGGAACACCGGGGAGCTGTTTTTT.